The rows below give T cell receptor beta chains drawn from one sample of a study of T-cell reconstitution after alpha-beta-depleted transplantation in children. A single record per CDR3 protein comes from TCRdb applying MiXCR to the PCR reads. Among about 440,000 distinct CDR3 sequences, about 45% were seen once, and the ten largest hold around 29%. The specimen was PBMCs, collected before TCRalphabeta/CD19-depleted stem cell transplant. The receptor set was obtained from a girl aged 2 to 9 with aplastic anemia, due to receive a stem cell transplant. Each CDR3 is given with its conserved first and last residue. D genes are given only for firm matches. For some rows the clone size is stated as once, few or many, or as a class when expanded; others skip it.

d_call: -
clone_size: few
j_call: TRBJ1-1
v_call: TRBV4-2
cdr3_aa: CASSQGRIAEAFF
cdr3_nt: TGTGCCAGCAGCCAAGGGAGGATAGCTGAAGCTTTCTTT

d_call: TRBD2
clone_size: many
j_call: TRBJ2-1
v_call: TRBV10-1
cdr3_aa: CASSATSVNEQFF
cdr3_nt: TGCGCCAGCAGTGCGACTAGCGTAAATGAGCAGTTCTTC

d_call: -
clone_size: -
j_call: TRBJ2-1
v_call: TRBV5-1
cdr3_aa: CASSLPGPPNHNEQFF
cdr3_nt: TGCGCCAGCAGCTTGCCAGGTCCCCCCAATCACAATGAGCAGTTCTTC

d_call: TRBD2
clone_size: few
j_call: TRBJ2-1
v_call: TRBV4-1
cdr3_aa: CASSQEGPTSGSGNEQFF
cdr3_nt: TGCGCCAGCAGCCAAGAAGGACCCACTAGCGGGAGTGGGAATGAGCAGTTCTTC

d_call: -
clone_size: -
j_call: TRBJ2-7
v_call: TRBV10-3
cdr3_aa: CAINGGSSYEQYF
cdr3_nt: TGTGCCATAAACGGGGGAAGCTCCTACGAGCAGTACTTC

d_call: TRBD1
clone_size: -
j_call: TRBJ1-1
v_call: TRBV6-5
cdr3_aa: CASSYAGRGTTEAFF
cdr3_nt: TGTGCCAGCAGTTACGCGGGCAGGGGGACAACTGAAGCTTTCTTT

d_call: TRBD1
clone_size: -
j_call: TRBJ1-5
v_call: TRBV6-1
cdr3_aa: CASSEATGRFTQPQHF
cdr3_nt: TGTGCCAGCAGTGAAGCGACAGGGAGGTTCACTCAGCCCCAGCATTTT

d_call: TRBD1
clone_size: -
j_call: TRBJ1-6
v_call: TRBV5-1
cdr3_aa: CASSRSTGVYNSPLHF
cdr3_nt: TGCGCCAGCAGCCGATCTACAGGGGTTTATAATTCACCCCTCCACTTT

d_call: TRBD2
clone_size: few
j_call: TRBJ2-3
v_call: TRBV3-1
cdr3_aa: CASSQGTSAYTDTQYF
cdr3_nt: TGTGCCAGCAGCCAAGGAACTAGCGCCTACACAGATACGCAGTATTTT

d_call: TRBD2
clone_size: -
j_call: TRBJ2-5
v_call: TRBV5-1
cdr3_aa: CASRWGLAGGVQETQYF
cdr3_nt: TGCGCCAGCAGATGGGGACTAGCGGGGGGGGTCCAAGAGACCCAGTACTTC

d_call: TRBD1
clone_size: many
j_call: TRBJ1-1
v_call: TRBV20-1
cdr3_aa: CSARDPLGQGAGGAFF
cdr3_nt: TGCAGTGCTAGAGATCCCCTGGGCCAGGGGGCCGGTGGAGCTTTCTTT

d_call: -
clone_size: medium-sized
j_call: TRBJ2-1
v_call: TRBV27
cdr3_aa: CASSPGITDNEQFF
cdr3_nt: TGTGCCAGCAGTCCCGGGATCACGGACAATGAGCAGTTCTTC

d_call: -
clone_size: -
j_call: TRBJ2-5
v_call: TRBV7-2
cdr3_aa: CASSIRGAETQYF
cdr3_nt: TGTGCCAGCAGCATACGGGGGGCGGAGACCCAGTACTTC

d_call: TRBD1
clone_size: -
j_call: TRBJ2-3
v_call: TRBV6-7
cdr3_aa: CASRPGVGQGGYTDTQYF
cdr3_nt: TGTGCCAGCAGGCCCGGGGTTGGACAGGGGGGATACACAGATACGCAGTATTTT

d_call: TRBD2
clone_size: -
j_call: TRBJ2-1
v_call: TRBV7-6
cdr3_aa: CASSPSGGPVKEYNEQFF
cdr3_nt: TGTGCCAGCAGCCCTAGCGGGGGGCCAGTAAAGGAGTACAATGAGCAGTTCTTC

d_call: -
clone_size: many
j_call: TRBJ1-6
v_call: TRBV12-3/TRBV12-4
cdr3_aa: CASSLRAVNSPLHF
cdr3_nt: TGTGCCAGCAGTTTAAGGGCAGTTAATTCACCCCTCCACTTT

d_call: -
clone_size: few
j_call: TRBJ1-1
v_call: TRBV5-1
cdr3_aa: CASSFAEMNTEAFF
cdr3_nt: TGCGCCAGCAGCTTCGCAGAAATGAACACTGAAGCTTTCTTT

d_call: TRBD2
clone_size: -
j_call: TRBJ2-5
v_call: TRBV9
cdr3_aa: CASSVGLRGGETQYF
cdr3_nt: TGTGCCAGCAGCGTAGGCCTTCGGGGGGGAGAGACCCAGTACTTC

d_call: TRBD1
clone_size: many
j_call: TRBJ1-5
v_call: TRBV4-2
cdr3_aa: CASSPQGSHQPQHF
cdr3_nt: TGTGCCAGCAGCCCACAGGGGTCCCATCAGCCCCAGCATTTT

d_call: TRBD2
clone_size: many
j_call: TRBJ2-5
v_call: TRBV30
cdr3_aa: CAWRTSGSRETQYF
cdr3_nt: TGTGCCTGGAGAACTAGCGGGAGTAGGGAGACCCAGTACTTC